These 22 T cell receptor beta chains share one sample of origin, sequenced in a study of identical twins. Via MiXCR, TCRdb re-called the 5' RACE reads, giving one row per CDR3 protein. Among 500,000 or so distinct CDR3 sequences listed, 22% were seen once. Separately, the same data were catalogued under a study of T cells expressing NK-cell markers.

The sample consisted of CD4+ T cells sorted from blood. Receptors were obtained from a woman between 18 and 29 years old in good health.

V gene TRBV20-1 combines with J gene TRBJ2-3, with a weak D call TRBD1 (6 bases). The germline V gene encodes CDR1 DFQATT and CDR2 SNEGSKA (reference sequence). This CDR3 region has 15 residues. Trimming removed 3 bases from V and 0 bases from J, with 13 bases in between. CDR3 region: CSARGHPKSTDTQYF. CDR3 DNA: TGCAGTGCTAGGGGACACCCGAAAAGCACAGATACGCAGTATTTT.

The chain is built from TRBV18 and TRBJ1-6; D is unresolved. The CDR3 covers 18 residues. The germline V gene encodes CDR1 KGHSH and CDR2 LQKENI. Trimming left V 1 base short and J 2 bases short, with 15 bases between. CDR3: CASSPRVKSGTYNSPLHF. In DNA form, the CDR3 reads TGTGCCAGCTCACCACGGGTTAAATCCGGCACCTATAATTCACCCCTCCACTTT.

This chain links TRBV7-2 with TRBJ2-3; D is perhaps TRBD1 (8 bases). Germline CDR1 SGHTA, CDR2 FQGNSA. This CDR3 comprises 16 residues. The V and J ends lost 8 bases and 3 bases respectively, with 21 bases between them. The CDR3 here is CASRTLLQGGTDTQYF. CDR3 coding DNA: TGTGCCAGCCGCACCCTCTTACAGGGGGGGACAGATACGCAGTATTTT.

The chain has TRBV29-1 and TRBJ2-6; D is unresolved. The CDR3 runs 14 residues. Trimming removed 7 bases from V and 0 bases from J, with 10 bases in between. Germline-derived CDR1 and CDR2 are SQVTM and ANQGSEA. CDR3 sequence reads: CSAGPSSGANVLTF. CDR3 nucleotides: TGCAGCGCCGGGCCAAGCTCTGGGGCCAACGTCCTGACTTTC.

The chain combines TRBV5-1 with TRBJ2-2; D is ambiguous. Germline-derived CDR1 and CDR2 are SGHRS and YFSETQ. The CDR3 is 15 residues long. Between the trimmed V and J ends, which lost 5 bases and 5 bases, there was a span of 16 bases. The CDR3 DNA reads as TGCGCCAGCAGTAAAACGGCATCGAGGACCGGGGAGCTGTTTTTT. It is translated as CASSKTASRTGELFF.

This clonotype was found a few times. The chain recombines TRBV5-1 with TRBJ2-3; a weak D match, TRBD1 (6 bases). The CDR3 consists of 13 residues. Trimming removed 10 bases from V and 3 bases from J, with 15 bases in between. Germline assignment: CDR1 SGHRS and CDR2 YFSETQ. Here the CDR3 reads CAARRGATDTQYF. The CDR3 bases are TGCGCCGCACGCAGGGGCGCGACAGATACGCAGTATTTT.

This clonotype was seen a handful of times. CDR3 coding DNA: TGTGCCAGCAGTTACTCGCAGCCCTACAATGAGCAGTTCTTC. This encodes CASSYSQPYNEQFF. This chain uses TRBV6-5 with TRBJ2-1; D is ambiguous. This CDR3 is 14 amino acids long. Germline V lookup: CDR1 MNHEY, CDR2 SVGAGI. V was clipped by 0 bases and J by 2 bases, with 5 bases between them.

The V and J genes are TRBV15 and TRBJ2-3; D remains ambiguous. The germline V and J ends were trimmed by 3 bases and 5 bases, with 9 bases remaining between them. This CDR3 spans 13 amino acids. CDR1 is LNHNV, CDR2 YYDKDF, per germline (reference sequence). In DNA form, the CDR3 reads TGTGCCACCAGCAGTGGGGATCTAGATACGCAGTATTTT. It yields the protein CATSSGDLDTQYF.

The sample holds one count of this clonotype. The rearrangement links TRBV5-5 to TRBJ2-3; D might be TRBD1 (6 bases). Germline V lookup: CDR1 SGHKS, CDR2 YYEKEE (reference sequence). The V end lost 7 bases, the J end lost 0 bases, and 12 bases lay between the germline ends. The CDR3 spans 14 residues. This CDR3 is CASDPGTSTDTQYF. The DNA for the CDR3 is TGTGCCAGCGACCCCGGGACAAGCACAGATACGCAGTATTTT.

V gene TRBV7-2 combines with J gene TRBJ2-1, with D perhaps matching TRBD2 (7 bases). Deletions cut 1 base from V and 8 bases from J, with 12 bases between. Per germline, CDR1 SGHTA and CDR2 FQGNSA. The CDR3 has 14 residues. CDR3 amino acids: CASSLGGGSDEQFF. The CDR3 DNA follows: TGTGCCAGCAGCTTAGGCGGGGGCTCGGATGAGCAGTTCTTC.

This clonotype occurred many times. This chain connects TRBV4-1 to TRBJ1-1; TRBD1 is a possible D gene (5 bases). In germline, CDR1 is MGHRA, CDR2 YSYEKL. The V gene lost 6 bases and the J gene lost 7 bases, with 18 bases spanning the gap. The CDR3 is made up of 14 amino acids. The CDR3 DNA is TGCGCCAGCAGAGGATTGACAGTGGGGAGTGAAGCTTTCTTT. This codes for CASRGLTVGSEAFF.

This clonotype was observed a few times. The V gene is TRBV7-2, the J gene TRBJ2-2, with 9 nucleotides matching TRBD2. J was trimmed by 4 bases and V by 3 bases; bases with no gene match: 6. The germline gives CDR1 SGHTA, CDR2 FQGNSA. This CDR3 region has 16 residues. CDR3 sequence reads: CASSLFLAGLTGELFF. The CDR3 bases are TGTGCCAGCAGCTTGTTCCTAGCGGGACTCACCGGGGAGCTGTTTTTT.

CDR3 coding DNA: TGTGCCAGCAGTTTTGCTAGCGGGGGGTACTACAATGAGCAGTTCTTC. This codes for CASSFASGGYYNEQFF. J is TRBJ2-1 and V is TRBV12-3 or TRBV12-4, with 11 bases matching TRBD2. The CDR3 length is 16 residues. J gave up 3 bases and V 3 bases, and 4 bases lay outside the gene matches.

CDR3 protein: CATSRPTAPDTQYF. The CDR3 DNA sequence: TGTGCCACCAGCAGACCGACAGCCCCGGATACGCAGTATTTT. This chain joins TRBV15 and TRBJ2-3; possible D gene TRBD1, 5 bases. Trimming cost V 2 bases and J 6 bases, with 12 bases left between them. Germline V gene lookup returns CDR1 LNHNV and CDR2 YYDKDF (reference sequence). The CDR3 spans 14 residues.

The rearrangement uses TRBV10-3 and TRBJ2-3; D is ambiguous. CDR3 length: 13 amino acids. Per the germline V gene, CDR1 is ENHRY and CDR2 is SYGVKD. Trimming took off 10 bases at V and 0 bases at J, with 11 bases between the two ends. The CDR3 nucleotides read TGTGCCACCACCTTATCTAGCACAGATACGCAGTATTTT. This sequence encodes CATTLSSTDTQYF.

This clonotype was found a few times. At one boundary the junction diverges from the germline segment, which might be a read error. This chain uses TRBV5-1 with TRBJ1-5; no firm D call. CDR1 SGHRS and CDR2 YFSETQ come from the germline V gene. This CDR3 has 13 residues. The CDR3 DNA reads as TGCGCCAGCAGATTGGAAGGAGATCAGCCCCAGCATTTT. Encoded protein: CASRLEGDQPQHF.

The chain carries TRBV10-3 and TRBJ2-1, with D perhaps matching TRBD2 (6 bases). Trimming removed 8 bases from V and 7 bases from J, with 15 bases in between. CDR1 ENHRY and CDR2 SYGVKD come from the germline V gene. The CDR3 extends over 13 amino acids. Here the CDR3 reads CAILGSAGNEQFF. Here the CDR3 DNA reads TGTGCCATCCTGGGGAGTGCGGGGAATGAGCAGTTCTTC.

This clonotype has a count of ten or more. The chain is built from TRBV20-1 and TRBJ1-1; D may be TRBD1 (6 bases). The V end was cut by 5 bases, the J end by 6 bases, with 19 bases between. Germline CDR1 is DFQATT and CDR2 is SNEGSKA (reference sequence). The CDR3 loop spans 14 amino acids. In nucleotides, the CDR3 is TGCAGTGCTCCGGGGATAGGGGGAAGATCTGAAGCTTTCTTT. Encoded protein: CSAPGIGGRSEAFF.

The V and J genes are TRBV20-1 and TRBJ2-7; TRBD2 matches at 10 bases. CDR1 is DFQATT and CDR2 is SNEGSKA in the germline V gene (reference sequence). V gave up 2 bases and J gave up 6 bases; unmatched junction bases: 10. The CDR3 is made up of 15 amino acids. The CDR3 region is CSARPRTSGWGEQYF. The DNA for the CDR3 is TGCAGTGCTAGACCCCGGACTAGCGGATGGGGCGAGCAGTACTTC.

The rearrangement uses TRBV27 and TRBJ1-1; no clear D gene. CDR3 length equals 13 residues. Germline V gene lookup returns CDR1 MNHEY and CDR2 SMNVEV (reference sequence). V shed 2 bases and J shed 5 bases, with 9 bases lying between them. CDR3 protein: CASSLGFRTEAFF. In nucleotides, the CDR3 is TGTGCCAGCAGTTTAGGGTTTAGGACTGAAGCTTTCTTT.

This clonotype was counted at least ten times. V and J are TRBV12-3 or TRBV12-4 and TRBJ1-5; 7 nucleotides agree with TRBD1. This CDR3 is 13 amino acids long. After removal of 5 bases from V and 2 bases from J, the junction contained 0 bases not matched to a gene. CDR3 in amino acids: CASSGTGNQPQHF. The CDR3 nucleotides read TGTGCCAGCAGTGGGACAGGCAATCAGCCCCAGCATTTT.

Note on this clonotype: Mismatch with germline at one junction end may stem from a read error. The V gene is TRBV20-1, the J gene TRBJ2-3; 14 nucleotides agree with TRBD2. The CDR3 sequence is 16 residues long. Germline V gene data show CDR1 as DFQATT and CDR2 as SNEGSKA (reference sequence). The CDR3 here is CCASHRLAGGSDTQYF. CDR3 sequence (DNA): TGCTGTGCTAGTCACCGACTAGCGGGGGGGTCAGATACGCAGTATTTT.